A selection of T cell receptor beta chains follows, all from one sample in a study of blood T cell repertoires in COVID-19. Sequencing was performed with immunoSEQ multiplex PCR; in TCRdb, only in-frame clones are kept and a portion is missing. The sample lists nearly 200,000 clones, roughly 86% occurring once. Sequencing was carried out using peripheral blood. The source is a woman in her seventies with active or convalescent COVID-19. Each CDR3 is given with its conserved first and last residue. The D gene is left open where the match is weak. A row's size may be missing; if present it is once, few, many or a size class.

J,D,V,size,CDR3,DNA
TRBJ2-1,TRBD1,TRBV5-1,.,CASSLTGTGRNEQFF,TGCGCCAGCAGCTTAACCGGGACAGGGCGGAATGAGCAGTTCTTC
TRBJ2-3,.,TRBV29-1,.,CSVDGRPSDTQYF,TGCAGCGTTGACGGCAGGCCCTCAGATACGCAGTATTTT
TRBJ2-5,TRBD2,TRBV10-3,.,CAISRGGRDETQYF,TGTGCCATCAGTCGAGGCGGGAGAGATGAGACCCAGTACTTC
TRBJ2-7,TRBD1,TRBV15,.,CATSRWGTGDSHEQYF,TGTGCCACCAGCAGGTGGGGGACAGGGGATTCCCACGAGCAGTACTTC
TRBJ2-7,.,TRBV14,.,CASSLSYYEQYF,TGTGCCAGCAGCCTATCCTACTACGAGCAGTACTTC
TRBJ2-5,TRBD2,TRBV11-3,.,CAILSYSGTSGRGPQYF,TGTGCCATCCTATCCTACTCCGGGACTAGCGGGAGAGGGCCCCAGTACTTC
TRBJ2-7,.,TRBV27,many,CASSLVFGQGGFYEQYF,TGTGCCAGCAGTTTGGTTTTCGGTCAGGGGGGCTTCTACGAGCAGTACTTC
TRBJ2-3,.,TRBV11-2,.,CASSTSAVYTQYF,TGTGCCAGCAGCACAAGCGCGGTTTATACGCAGTATTTT
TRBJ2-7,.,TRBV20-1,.,CSASPSQFWSEQYF,TGCAGTGCTAGTCCCAGTCAGTTTTGGTCCGAGCAGTACTTC
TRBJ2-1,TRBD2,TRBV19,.,CASTPGTSGSLQQFF,TGTGCCAGTACCCCCGGGACTAGCGGATCGCTACAGCAGTTCTTC
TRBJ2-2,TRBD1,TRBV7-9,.,CASSRDRGDTGELFF,TGTGCCAGCAGCCGAGACAGGGGGGACACCGGGGAGCTGTTTTTT
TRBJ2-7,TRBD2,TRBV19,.,CASSAGLAGAYEQYF,TGTGCCAGTAGTGCGGGACTAGCGGGAGCCTACGAGCAGTACTTC
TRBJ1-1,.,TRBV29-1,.,CSVAIPRGGVNTEAFF,TGCAGCGTTGCGATCCCAAGGGGAGGGGTGAACACTGAAGCTTTCTTT
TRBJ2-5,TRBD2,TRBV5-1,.,CASSLDSGGGKETQYF,TGCGCCAGCAGCTTGGATTCTGGGGGAGGGAAAGAGACCCAGTACTTC
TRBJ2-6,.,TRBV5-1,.,CASSARKTPGEGSGANVLTF,TGCGCCAGCAGCGCCCGGAAGACGCCAGGTGAAGGCTCTGGGGCCAACGTCCTGACTTTC
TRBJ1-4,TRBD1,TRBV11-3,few,CASSLNHGQGRGTNEKLFF,TGTGCCAGCAGCTTAAACCACGGACAGGGCCGAGGGACTAATGAAAAACTGTTTTTT
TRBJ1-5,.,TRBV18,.,CASSPPSRVGNQPQHF,TGTGCCAGCTCACCACCCAGCCGGGTTGGCAATCAGCCCCAGCATTTT
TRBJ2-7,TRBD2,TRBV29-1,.,CSVVFSGRAPYEQYF,TGCAGCGTTGTCTTTAGCGGGAGGGCGCCCTACGAGCAGTACTTC
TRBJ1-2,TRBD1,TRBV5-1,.,CASSSTGNYGYTF,TGCGCCAGCAGCTCGACAGGGAACTATGGCTACACCTTC
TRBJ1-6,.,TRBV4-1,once,CASSHRDMGNSPLHF,TGCGCCAGCAGCCACAGGGACATGGGTAATTCACCCCTCCACTTT
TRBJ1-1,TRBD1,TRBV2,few,CASSRQGMGTEAFF,TGTGCCAGCAGCAGACAGGGGATGGGCACTGAAGCTTTCTTT
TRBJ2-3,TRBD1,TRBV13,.,CASSHGQGPTDTQYF,TGTGCCAGCAGCCACGGACAGGGGCCCACAGATACGCAGTATTTT
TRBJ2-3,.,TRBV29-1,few,CSVEVPPDTQYF,TGCAGCGTGGAGGTTCCCCCAGATACGCAGTATTTT
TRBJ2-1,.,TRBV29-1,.,CSAGGSSYNEQFF,TGCAGCGCAGGAGGGAGCTCCTACAATGAGCAGTTCTTC
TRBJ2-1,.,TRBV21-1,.,CASSKISVRGRAPEQFF,TGTGCCAGCAGCAAAATCTCGGTCCGCGGGAGGGCCCCTGAGCAGTTCTTC
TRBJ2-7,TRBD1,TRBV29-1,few,CSVRRGTYEQYF,TGCAGCGTTCGCAGGGGGACCTACGAGCAGTACTTC
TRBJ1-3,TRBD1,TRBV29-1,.,CSVRALTGSGNTIYF,TGCAGCGTCCGAGCCTTGACAGGGTCAGGAAACACCATATATTTT
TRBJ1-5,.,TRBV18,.,CASQDSLNQPQHF,TGTGCCAGCCAGGACAGCCTCAATCAGCCCCAGCATTTT
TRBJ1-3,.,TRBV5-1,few,CASSSSGSTGNTIYF,TGCGCCAGCAGCTCCTCTGGGAGTACTGGAAACACCATATATTTT
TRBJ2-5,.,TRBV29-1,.,CSGHRDQETQYF,TGCAGCGGACACAGGGACCAAGAGACCCAGTACTTC
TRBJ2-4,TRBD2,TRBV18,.,CASSPPGGRHIQYF,TGTGCCAGCTCACCACCAGGCGGGAGGCACATTCAGTACTTC
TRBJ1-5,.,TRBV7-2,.,CASSLASGNQPQHF,TGTGCCAGCAGCTTAGCGTCAGGGAATCAGCCCCAGCATTTT
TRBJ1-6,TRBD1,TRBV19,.,CASSIGGQAEGNSPLHF,TGTGCCAGTAGTATTGGAGGACAGGCTGAGGGTAATTCACCCCTCCACTTT
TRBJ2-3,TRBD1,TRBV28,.,CASSFRDRGLAGALPDTQYF,TGTGCCAGCAGTTTTAGAGACAGGGGGCTGGCGGGAGCTCTCCCAGATACGCAGTATTTT
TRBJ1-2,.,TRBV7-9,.,CASHPRDRTNYGYTF,TGTGCCAGCCACCCCCGCGACAGGACTAACTATGGCTACACCTTC
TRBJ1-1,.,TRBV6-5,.,CASSLRPGEAFF,TGTGCCAGCAGTCTCCGACCAGGGGAAGCTTTCTTT
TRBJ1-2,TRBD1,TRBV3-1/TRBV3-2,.,CASSQADRDYGYTF,TGTGCCAGCAGCCAAGCCGACAGGGACTATGGCTACACCTTC
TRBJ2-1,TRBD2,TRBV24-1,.,CATSDPSWTSGSVDEQFF,TGTGCCACCAGTGATCCTTCCTGGACTAGCGGGAGTGTCGATGAGCAGTTCTTC
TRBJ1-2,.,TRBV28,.,CASTIVGYGYTF,TGTGCCAGCACTATCGTCGGCTATGGCTACACCTTC
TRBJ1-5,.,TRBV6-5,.,CASSDDRSLNQPQHF,TGTGCCAGCAGCGACGACAGGAGCCTCAATCAGCCCCAGCATTTT
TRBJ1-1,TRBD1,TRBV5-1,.,CASSLSPTGQGTSEAFF,TGCGCCAGCAGCTTGTCACCTACGGGACAGGGGACGAGTGAAGCTTTCTTT
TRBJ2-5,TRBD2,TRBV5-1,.,CASSWGDSGNKETQYF,TGCGCCAGCAGCTGGGGAGATAGCGGGAATAAGGAGACCCAGTACTTC
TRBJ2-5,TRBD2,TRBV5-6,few,CASSSRLAGGQETQYF,TGTGCCAGCAGCTCGAGACTAGCGGGTGGGCAAGAGACCCAGTACTTC
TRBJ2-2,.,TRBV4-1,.,CASSLQQGGTRRSGELFF,TGCGCCAGCAGCCTCCAACAAGGCGGCACTAGACGGAGCGGGGAGCTGTTTTTT
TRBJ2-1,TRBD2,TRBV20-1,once,CSASRSGGTYNEQFF,TGCAGTGCTAGTCGTAGCGGGGGGACCTACAATGAGCAGTTCTTC
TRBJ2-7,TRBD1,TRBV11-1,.,CASHRDRGDEQYF,TGTGCCAGCCATAGGGACAGGGGCGACGAGCAGTACTTC
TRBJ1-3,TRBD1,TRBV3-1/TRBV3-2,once,CASSLWTGASGNTIYF,TGTGCCAGCAGCCTCTGGACAGGAGCCTCTGGAAACACCATATATTTT
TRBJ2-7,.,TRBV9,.,CASSRVEFSYEQYF,TGTGCCAGCAGCCGAGTCGAGTTCTCCTACGAGCAGTACTTC
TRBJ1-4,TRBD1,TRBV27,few,CASSLNRGWREKLFF,TGTGCCAGCAGCCTTAACAGGGGCTGGCGTGAAAAACTGTTTTTT
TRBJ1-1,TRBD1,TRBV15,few,CATSLGTEYTEAFF,TGTGCCACCAGCTTGGGGACAGAATACACTGAAGCTTTCTTT
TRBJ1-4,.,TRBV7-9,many,CASSPRQNEKLFF,TGTGCCAGCAGCCCCCGACAGAATGAAAAACTGTTTTTT
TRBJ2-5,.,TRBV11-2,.,CASSSTGVDFWETQYF,TGTGCCAGCAGCTCGACGGGGGTAGATTTTTGGGAGACCCAGTACTTC
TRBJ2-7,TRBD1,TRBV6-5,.,CASSPQPATTGEQYF,TGTGCCAGCAGTCCCCAACCCGCCACGACAGGGGAGCAGTACTTC